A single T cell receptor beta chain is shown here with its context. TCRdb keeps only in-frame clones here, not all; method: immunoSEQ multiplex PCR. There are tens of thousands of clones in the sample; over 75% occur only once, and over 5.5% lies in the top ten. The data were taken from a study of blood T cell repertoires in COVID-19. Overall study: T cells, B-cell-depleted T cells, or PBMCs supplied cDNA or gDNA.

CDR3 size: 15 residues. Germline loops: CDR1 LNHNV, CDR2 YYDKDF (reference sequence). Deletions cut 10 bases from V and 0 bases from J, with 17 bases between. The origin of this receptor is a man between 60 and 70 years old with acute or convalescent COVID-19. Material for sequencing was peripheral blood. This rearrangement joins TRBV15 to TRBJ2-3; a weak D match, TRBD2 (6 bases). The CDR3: CAISEGPTSTDTQYF. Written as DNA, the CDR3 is TGTGCCATTTCGGAGGGACCGACTAGCACAGATACGCAGTATTTT.